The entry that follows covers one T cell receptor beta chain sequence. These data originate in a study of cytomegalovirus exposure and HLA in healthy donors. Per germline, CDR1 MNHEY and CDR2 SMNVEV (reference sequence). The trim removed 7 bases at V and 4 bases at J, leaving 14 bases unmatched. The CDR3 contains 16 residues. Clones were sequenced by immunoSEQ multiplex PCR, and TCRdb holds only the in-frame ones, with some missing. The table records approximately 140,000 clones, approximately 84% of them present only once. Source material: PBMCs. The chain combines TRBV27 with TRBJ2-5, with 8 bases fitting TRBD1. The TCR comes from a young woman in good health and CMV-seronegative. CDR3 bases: TGTGCCAGCACACGACTTACCTCAGGGGGCCTAGAGACCCAGTACTTC. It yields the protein CASTRLTSGGLETQYF.